This TCR beta chain was observed in a study of beta chain features in type 1 diabetes. About the study: Age, gender and cell yields were similar between patients and healthy donors. Study-wide results and limits: The study notes PCR might favor shorter templates equally in patients and controls. Overrepresentation of cells with high TCR expression could result from cDNA sequencing. Insertions at VDJ junctions were less frequent in type 1 diabetes patients. These patients also deleted more nucleotides at the same junctions.

As regards this clone: Its target is not known.

Expressed TCRB transcripts got sequenced, as all isolated RNA was reverse transcribed. TCRdb's table, derived via immunoSEQ multiplex PCR, lists solely in-frame clones and lacks some. The sample lists around 430,000 clones, 30% occurring once. The CDR3 is made up of 14 amino acids. CDR1 and CDR2 from the germline V gene are MNHEY and SMNVEV (reference sequence). V was cut by 4 bases and J by 0 bases, with 10 bases left in between. The chain employs TRBV27 and TRBJ2-7, with D perhaps matching TRBD2 (6 bases). This sequence originates from a young man in good health. The sample comprised naive CD4+ T cells from blood. CDR3 DNA sequence: TGTGCCAGCAGTTCGTTGGACTACTCCTACGAGCAGTACTTC. Translation gives CASSSLDYSYEQYF.